The 30 T cell receptor beta chains reported below all come from one sample, sequenced in a study of T cells in Graves' hyperthyroidism and ophthalmopathy. TCR beta CDR3 sequences were amplified from RNA transcripts. The HTBI primer set drove a first-round RT-PCR of the TCR CDR3. TCRdb processed the multiplex PCR reads anew with MiXCR; each CDR3 protein has one entry. The repertoire holds over 500,000 distinct CDR3 sequences, around 43% seen once, with roughly 45% in the top ten. Sequencing was performed on peripheral blood or thyroid tissue (not recorded which). The receptors were gathered from an adult woman with Graves' disease, either hyperthyroidism or ophthalmopathy (not recorded which).

In regard to this clonotype: A clone one base away is much larger, so this may be a read error. This sequence joins TRBV12-3 or TRBV12-4 and TRBJ1-1; no clear D gene. The CDR3 sequence is 15 residues long. The CDR3 nucleotides read TGTGCCAGCAGTTTAGATCCACGCGCGAACGCTGAAGCTTTCTTT. Amino acids: CASSLDPRANAEAFF.

This clonotype is a singleton in its sample. The chain links TRBV20-1 to TRBJ2-3; TRBD2 matches 8 bases. Germline loops: CDR1 DFQATT, CDR2 SNEGSKA (reference sequence). The CDR3 is 12 residues long. CDR3 in DNA: TGCTTCCCCGGGAGGGATGGAGATACGCAGTATTTT. It yields the protein CFPGRDGDTQYF.

This clonotype was found many times. As DNA, the CDR3 is TGTGCCATTTCAGGGATTGGTGATGAAGCTTTCTTT. Protein sequence: CAISGIGDEAFF. V and J are TRBV28 and TRBJ1-1; maybe TRBD1 (5 bases). The V gene lost 10 bases and the J gene lost 7 bases, with 16 bases spanning the gap. Germline V gene data show CDR1 as MDHEN and CDR2 as SYDVKM. The CDR3 has 12 amino acids.

At least ten counts were recorded for this clonotype. The rearrangement links TRBV7-9 to TRBJ1-1, with D perhaps TRBD1 (5 bases). The V gene lost 0 bases and the J gene lost 3 bases, with 14 bases spanning the gap. CDR3 length: 16 residues. Germline-derived CDR1 and CDR2 are SEHNR and FQNEAQ (reference sequence). CDR3 loop: CASSLASTRVDTEAFF. The CDR3 bases are TGTGCCAGCAGCTTAGCGTCTACCAGGGTGGACACTGAAGCTTTCTTT. The full variable domain, rest sourced from reference TRBV7-9 and TRBJ1-1, is DTGVSQNPRHKITKRGQNVTFRCDPISEHNRLYWYRQTLGQGPEFLTYFQNEAQLEKSRLLSDRFSAERPKGSFSTLEIQRTEQGDSAMYLCASSLASTRVDTEAFFGQGTRLTVV.

This clonotype was seen many times. This sequence may be a read error, since a much larger clone differs from it by one base. The V and J genes are TRBV2 and TRBJ2-6; D possibly corresponds to TRBD1 (5 bases). The CDR3 contains 15 residues. Per the germline V gene, CDR1 is SNHLY and CDR2 is FYNNEI. DNA for the CDR3: TGTGCCAGCAGCGTTACAGGCTCTGGGGCCAACGCCCTGACTTTC. Translation: CASSVTGSGANALTF.

The chain recombines TRBV5-8 with TRBJ2-1; weak D call: TRBD2 (6 bases). The CDR3 runs to 14 residues. V gave up 3 bases and J gave up 8 bases, with 15 bases separating them. CDR1 and CDR2 from the germline V gene are SGHTS and YDEGEE. CDR3 DNA: TGTGCCAGCAGCTGGTTAGCGGAGGGCGATGAGCAGTTCTTC. As protein: CASSWLAEGDEQFF.

This clonotype was counted many times. The J gene is TRBJ2-7, the V gene TRBV7-6; TRBD1 agrees at 9 bases. The junction had 3 bases not matched to a gene; V was cut back by 1 base and J by 2 bases. CDR1 is SGHVS and CDR2 is FNYEAQ in the germline V gene. The CDR3 spans 15 residues. CDR3 DNA sequence: TGTGCCAGCAGCTTAGGGGGGGACAGGGCCTACGAGCAGTACTTC. This sequence encodes CASSLGGDRAYEQYF.

This clonotype has a count of ten or more. The chain carries TRBV6-5 and TRBJ2-7, with 9 bases identical to TRBD1. The CDR3 extends over 15 amino acids. The V gene's germline CDR1 is MNHEY and CDR2 SVGAGI. V was clipped by 5 bases and J by 6 bases; unmatched bases: 11. CDR3: CASSGSWGQGGEQYF. CDR3 in DNA: TGTGCCAGCAGTGGATCTTGGGGACAGGGCGGCGAGCAGTACTTC.

This clonotype was counted ten times or more. The chain combines TRBV7-9 with TRBJ2-7; either TRBD1 or TRBD2 may fit D (5 bases each). The CDR3 has 14 residues. Trimming removed 5 bases at V and 7 bases at J, with 18 bases between. Germline values: CDR1 SEHNR, CDR2 FQNEAQ (reference sequence). The CDR3 loop is CASSPLGRVWEQYF. CDR3 DNA sequence: TGTGCCAGCAGCCCCCTGGGACGTGTGTGGGAGCAGTACTTC. Supplemented by reference TRBV7-9 and TRBJ2-7, the full variable domain reads DTGVSQNPRHKITKRGQNVTFRCDPISEHNRLYWYRQTLGQGPEFLTYFQNEAQLEKSRLLSDRFSAERPKGSFSTLEIQRTEQGDSAMYLCASSPLGRVWEQYFGPGTRLTVT.

The J gene is TRBJ2-2, the V gene TRBV10-3; no clear D. Germline CDR1 and CDR2: ENHRY and SYGVKD. V lost 6 bases and J lost 0, with 5 bases in between. The CDR3 loop spans 13 amino acids. The CDR3 DNA sequence: TGTGCCATCAGGAAAGCGAACACCGGGGAGCTGTTTTTT. This translates into CAIRKANTGELFF.

Regarding this clonotype: Being one base from a much bigger clone, this may be a read error. The V gene is TRBV6-2 or TRBV6-3, the J gene TRBJ2-5; D is undetermined. Trimming took off 10 bases at V and 5 bases at J, with 14 bases between the two ends. CDR1 MNHEY and CDR2 SVGEGT come from the germline V gene. The CDR3 consists of 12 residues. CDR3 DNA: TGTGCCACAAAATGTAGTGCTGAGACCCAGTACTTC. This translates into CATKCSAETQYF.

This clonotype was detected many times. J is TRBJ1-2 and V is TRBV6-6; 8 nucleotides align to TRBD1. J was trimmed by 7 bases and V by 0 bases; bases with no gene match: 4. The CDR3 extends over 14 amino acids. CDR1 and CDR2 (germline): MNHNY, SVGAGI (reference sequence). The CDR3 DNA sequence: TGTGCCAGCAGTTACTCGGACAGGGCAGCTGGCTACACCTTC. Translating it yields CASSYSDRAAGYTF.

In regard to this clonotype: A much larger clone differs by one base, so this may be a read error. The chain recombines TRBV24-1 with TRBJ1-1, with D perhaps matching TRBD1 (6 bases). Germline CDR1 reads KGHDR; CDR2 reads SFDVKD. The CDR3 loop spans 13 amino acids. CDR3 residues: CASSETGDTEAFF. As DNA, the CDR3 is TGTGCCAGCAGTGAGACAGGAGACACTGAAGCTTTCTTT.

V usage is TRBV2 and J usage is TRBJ2-6; no clear D. The length of the CDR3 is 15 residues. Trimming stripped 6 bases from V and 4 bases from J, with 13 bases between. Germline CDR1 is SNHLY and CDR2 is FYNNEI. The CDR3 DNA follows: TGTGCCAGCAGGGCAGGATCCCGAGGGGCCAACGTCCTGACTTTC. This sequence encodes CASRAGSRGANVLTF. Full variable domain (rest looked up from reference TRBV2 and TRBJ2-6): EPEVTQTPSHQVTQMGQEVILRCVPISNHLYFYWYRQILGQKVEFLVSFYNNEISEKSEIFDDQFSVERPDGSNFTLKIRSTKLEDSAMYFCASRAGSRGANVLTFGAGSRLTVL.

The chain uses TRBV11-2 and TRBJ1-2, with D maybe TRBD1 (6 bases). This CDR3 region has 16 residues. Trimming left V 3 bases short and J 4 bases short, with 18 bases between. Germline V gene sequence: CDR1 SGHAT, CDR2 FQNNGV. The CDR3 region has the DNA TGTGCCAGCAGCTTCCCTCAGGGAGGGGGACTCTATGGCTACACCTTC. This codes for CASSFPQGGGLYGYTF.

The chain joins TRBV29-1 to TRBJ1-2; D is possibly TRBD1 (5 bases). The CDR3 has 11 residues. Trimming took off 7 bases at V and 6 bases at J, with 12 bases between the two ends. Germline assignment: CDR1 SQVTM and CDR2 ANQGSEA. The CDR3 region has the DNA TGCAGCGGATTCGAAGGGGATGGCTACACCTTC. This encodes CSGFEGDGYTF.

The chain employs TRBV2 and TRBJ2-5; 11 positions match TRBD2. The germline gives CDR1 SNHLY, CDR2 FYNNEI. With 8 bases clipped from V and 5 bases from J, the junction kept 7 bases outside the gene matches. The CDR3 runs 14 residues. Here the CDR3 DNA reads TGTGCCAGCCGGGGACTAGCGGTTACTGAGACCCAGTACTTC. Its translation is CASRGLAVTETQYF. The whole variable domain, remainder taken from reference TRBV2 and TRBJ2-5, is EPEVTQTPSHQVTQMGQEVILRCVPISNHLYFYWYRQILGQKVEFLVSFYNNEISEKSEIFDDQFSVERPDGSNFTLKIRSTKLEDSAMYFCASRGLAVTETQYFGPGTRLLVL.

The V and J genes are TRBV12-3 or TRBV12-4 and TRBJ2-5; D gene ambiguous. V gave up 5 bases and J gave up 5 bases, with 12 bases separating them. The CDR3 is 13 residues long. CDR3 DNA sequence: TGTGCCAGCAGTCGTACGGGTACGGAGACCCAGTACTTC. Encoded protein: CASSRTGTETQYF.

Worth noting for this clonotype: No conserved phenylalanine or tryptophan ends this CDR3, so it is likely a read error. Because the CDR3's place on the DNA is in doubt, the DNA is left out and the CDR3 is given as listed by TCRdb. The rearrangement links TRBV5-1 to TRBJ1-6. Germline V gene data show CDR1 as SGHRS and CDR2 as YFSETQ. The CDR3 spans 10 amino acids, including both terminal residues. The CDR3 protein is CASSLAAANY.

This chain uses TRBV3-1 with TRBJ1-3; D perhaps matches TRBD1 (6 bases). This CDR3 spans 15 amino acids. V lost 5 bases and J lost 2, with 13 bases in between. CDR1 is LGHDT and CDR2 is YNNKEL in the germline V gene (reference sequence). This chain's CDR3 is CASSSLQGAGNTIYF. CDR3 nucleotide sequence: TGTGCCAGCAGCTCCTTACAGGGTGCTGGAAACACCATATATTTT.

This clonotype occurred many times. J is TRBJ2-7 and V is TRBV20-1; maybe TRBD2 (6 bases). Between the trimmed V and J ends, which lost 2 bases and 5 bases, there was a span of 13 bases. The CDR3 is made up of 13 amino acids. Germline V gene lookup returns CDR1 DFQATT and CDR2 SNEGSKA (reference sequence). CDR3 nucleotide sequence: TGCAGTGCTAGATACGGGAGTCCCCACGAGCAGTACTTC. It yields the protein CSARYGSPHEQYF.

This clonotype showed up many times. The CDR3 DNA is TGCAGTGCTAGGGGGACAGAGAACACCGGGGAGCTGTTTTTT. This sequence encodes CSARGTENTGELFF. The chain uses TRBV20-1 and TRBJ2-2, with TRBD1 matching over 7 bases. The CDR3 runs 14 residues. Unmatched junction bases numbered 2, after V lost 3 bases and J lost 1 base. Per germline, CDR1 DFQATT and CDR2 SNEGSKA (reference sequence).

The genes are TRBV30 and TRBJ2-7; D is uncertain. Germline loops: CDR1 GTSNPN, CDR2 SVGIG (reference sequence). There are 13 residues in the CDR3. With 6 bases removed from V and 1 base from J, the gap between germline ends came to 13 bases. DNA of the CDR3: TGTGCCTGTCGGATCGGTGGGTCCTACGAGCAGTACTTC. Its translation is CACRIGGSYEQYF.

The table lists this clonotype with many counts. The rearrangement uses TRBV10-1 and TRBJ2-7; either TRBD1 or TRBD2 may fit D (5 bases each). The ends were cut back, 5 bases at V and 0 bases at J, with 8 bases in the middle. The CDR3 has 13 residues. Per germline, CDR1 WNHNN and CDR2 SYGVQD (reference sequence). The CDR3 nucleotides read TGCGCCAGCAGTTCCGGGGCCTCCTACGAGCAGTACTTC. Its protein product is CASSSGASYEQYF.

This clonotype was counted a few times. This chain connects TRBV19 to TRBJ1-4, with a tentative D call TRBD1 (5 bases). The CDR3 extends over 12 amino acids. Germline values: CDR1 LNHDA, CDR2 SQIVND (reference sequence). V lost 6 bases, J lost 9 bases, and 11 bases lay in between. DNA of the CDR3: TGTGCCAGTAGCACCGGGACCAAAAAACTGTTTTTT. Translating it yields CASSTGTKKLFF.

The J gene is TRBJ1-4, the V gene TRBV12-3 or TRBV12-4, with D uncertain. The germline V and J ends were trimmed by 3 bases and 8 bases, with 16 bases remaining between them. The CDR3 has 15 amino acids. The CDR3 here is CASSFPSGSYEKLFF. The CDR3 region has the DNA TGTGCCAGCAGTTTCCCTAGCGGGAGCTACGAAAAACTGTTTTTT.

This chain uses TRBV10-3 with TRBJ1-6; 8 nucleotides line up with TRBD1. Unmatched junction bases numbered 10, after V lost 5 bases and J lost 10 bases. CDR1 and CDR2 (germline): ENHRY, SYGVKD. This CDR3 is 15 amino acids long. In DNA form, the CDR3 reads TGTGCCATCAGTCGACCGGGACAGGATGGGTCACCCCTCCACTTT. It is translated as CAISRPGQDGSPLHF.

The sample holds a few counts of this clonotype. V and J are TRBV7-9 and TRBJ2-7; either TRBD1 or TRBD2 may fit D (5 bases each). The CDR3 consists of 14 residues. Deletions cut 5 bases from V and 4 bases from J, with 15 bases between. Germline CDR1 is SEHNR and CDR2 is FQNEAQ (reference sequence). The CDR3 loop is CASSHPGAGYEQYF. The CDR3 DNA follows: TGTGCCAGCAGCCATCCCGGGGCGGGTTACGAGCAGTACTTC.

The J gene is TRBJ2-5, the V gene TRBV6-1; 7 bases fit TRBD1. This CDR3 contains 16 residues. The V gene end was trimmed by 7 bases and the J gene end by 5 bases; junction bases not matched to a gene: 16. Germline CDR1 MNHNS, CDR2 SASEGT. CDR3 sequence: CASKTTGQGDAETQYF. The CDR3 region has the DNA TGTGCCAGCAAAACGACAGGGCAGGGAGATGCGGAGACCCAGTACTTC.

This clonotype was observed a handful of times. The rearrangement joins TRBV6-5 to TRBJ2-5; TRBD2 is a possible D gene (7 bases). This CDR3 spans 13 amino acids. V was pared by 5 bases and J by 4 bases, with 11 bases between. Germline V lookup: CDR1 MNHEY, CDR2 SVGAGI. DNA of the CDR3: TGTGCCAGCAGTGGACGGGGGGCAGAGACCCAGTACTTC. It yields the protein CASSGRGAETQYF.